The 30 T cell receptor beta chains below were found in one sample sequenced in a study of T cells in Graves' hyperthyroidism and ophthalmopathy. Using RNA transcripts as the source, TCR beta CDR3 regions were amplified. The HTBI primer set served for first-round RT-PCR of the TCR CDR3. Using its own MiXCR run on the multiplex PCR reads, TCRdb lists one record per CDR3 protein. The sample lists approximately 380,000 distinct CDR3 sequences, approximately 18% occurring once. Sequencing used blood. These receptors came from a man aged 18 to 29 with Graves' ophthalmopathy.

There are many counts of this clonotype. The chain recombines TRBV2 with TRBJ2-7; perhaps TRBD1 as D (5 bases). Germline V CDR1 and CDR2: SNHLY, FYNNEI. Trimming stripped 4 bases from V and 8 bases from J, with 9 bases between. The CDR3 spans 11 residues. The CDR3 region is CASSVLDKQYF. In DNA form, the CDR3 reads TGTGCCAGCAGTGTCCTGGACAAGCAGTACTTC.

This clonotype was picked up many times. This chain joins TRBV2 and TRBJ1-6, with a weak D call TRBD1 (6 bases). The CDR3 runs to 14 residues. V gave up 3 bases and J gave up 5 bases, with 8 bases separating them. CDR1 and CDR2 from the germline V gene are SNHLY and FYNNEI. The CDR3, as DNA: TGTGCCAGCAGTGACAGGGGACATAATTCACCCCTCCACTTT. Translating it yields CASSDRGHNSPLHF. Based on the CDR3 plus reference TRBV2 and TRBJ1-6, the full variable domain is EPEVTQTPSHQVTQMGQEVILRCVPISNHLYFYWYRQILGQKVEFLVSFYNNEISEKSEIFDDQFSVERPDGSNFTLKIRSTKLEDSAMYFCASSDRGHNSPLHFGNGTRLTVT.

This clonotype was seen ten or more times. This chain uses TRBV5-1 with TRBJ2-3; D is possibly TRBD1 or TRBD2 (6 bases each). This CDR3 is built from 15 residues. Germline loops: CDR1 SGHRS, CDR2 YFSETQ. V gave up 7 bases and J gave up 1 base, with 16 bases separating them. The CDR3 bases are TGCGCCAGCCTCGAGGGGGGCCGGCGCACAGATACGCAGTATTTT. It yields the protein CASLEGGRRTDTQYF.

This clonotype was seen repeatedly, ten times or more. J is TRBJ2-7 and V is TRBV28; D ambiguous. This CDR3 contains 13 residues. Germline CDR1 reads MDHEN; CDR2 reads SYDVKM. V was pared by 4 bases and J by 2 bases, with 9 bases between. In DNA, the CDR3 is TGTGCCAGCAGTTATACCCCACCCTACGAGCAGTACTTC. Its translation is CASSYTPPYEQYF. The whole variable domain, filled in from reference TRBV28 and TRBJ2-7, reads DVKVTQSSRYLVKRTGEKVFLECVQDMDHENMFWYRQDPGLGLRLIYFSYDVKMKEKGDIPEGYSVSREKKERFSLILESASTNQTSMYLCASSYTPPYEQYFGPGTRLTVT.

Remarks on this clonotype: Sequence at one end of the junction differs from germline and may be a read error. The rearrangement uses TRBV7-9 and TRBJ1-2, with D perhaps matching TRBD1 (5 bases). There are 14 residues in the CDR3. CDR1 is SEHNR and CDR2 is FQNEAQ in the germline V gene (reference sequence). The CDR3 sequence is CASSPWGDNYDYTF. The CDR3 region has the DNA TGTGCCAGCAGCCCCTGGGGGGATAACTATGACTACACCTTC. The full variable domain, with the rest looked up from reference TRBV7-9 and TRBJ1-2, is DTGVSQNPRHKITKRGQNVTFRCDPISEHNRLYWYRQTLGQGPEFLTYFQNEAQLEKSRLLSDRFSAERPKGSFSTLEIQRTEQGDSAMYLCASSPWGDNYDYTFGSGTRLTVV.

The chain employs TRBV9 and TRBJ1-1; D is perhaps TRBD1 (5 bases). CDR3 length equals 16 residues. In germline, CDR1 is SGDLS, CDR2 YYNGEE. V dropped 0 bases and J dropped 1 base, with 13 bases sitting between them. This CDR3 reads CASSVESVRGNTEAFF. The CDR3 coding sequence is TGTGCCAGCAGCGTAGAAAGCGTAAGGGGGAACACTGAAGCTTTCTTT.

The chain links TRBV6-1 to TRBJ2-6; 8 bases match TRBD1. The CDR3 spans 16 residues. J gave up 4 bases and V 7 bases, and 9 bases lay outside the gene matches. The germline gives CDR1 MNHNS, CDR2 SASEGT. The CDR3 spells CASITQGASGANVLTF. The DNA of the CDR3 is TGTGCCAGCATAACCCAGGGGGCATCAGGGGCCAACGTCCTGACTTTC.

In this sample, this clonotype turned up many times. The chain uses TRBV28 and TRBJ1-1, with a tentative D call TRBD1 (6 bases). The CDR3 is made up of 14 amino acids. Trimming shortened V by 5 bases and J by 11 bases, and 21 bases separated the two germline ends. Looked up from germline, CDR1 is MDHEN and CDR2 is SYDVKM. This CDR3 is CASSTPPGATVAFF. The CDR3, as DNA: TGTGCCAGCAGTACGCCGCCAGGGGCTACGGTCGCTTTCTTT.

V gene TRBV25-1 combines with J gene TRBJ2-7, with 12 bases aligning to TRBD1. CDR1 and CDR2 (germline): MGHDK, SYGVNS. This CDR3 contains 15 residues. With V trimmed by 3 bases and J by 4 bases, 4 bases remained unmatched. CDR3 residues: CASSEGTGGKYEQYF. CDR3 nucleotide sequence: TGTGCCAGCAGTGAGGGGACAGGGGGCAAATACGAGCAGTACTTC.

There are many counts of this clonotype. The V and J genes are TRBV28 and TRBJ2-5; 11 bases agree with TRBD2. The CDR3 is made up of 17 amino acids. V lost 4 bases to trimming and J lost 4 bases; unmatched junction nucleotides: 11. Germline values: CDR1 MDHEN, CDR2 SYDVKM. The DNA of the CDR3 is TGTGCCAGCAGTTCTAGCGGGGGGCCCAAGGTTAGAGAGACCCAGTACTTC. This sequence encodes CASSSSGGPKVRETQYF.

This clonotype was picked up many times. The rearrangement links TRBV3-1 to TRBJ1-5; D possibly corresponds to TRBD1 (5 bases). The CDR3 loop spans 16 amino acids. Germline V gene data show CDR1 as LGHDT and CDR2 as YNNKEL (reference sequence). Trimming pared 0 bases from V and 4 bases from J, leaving 13 bases between. This chain's CDR3 is CASSQELTGGNQPQHF. CDR3 DNA: TGTGCCAGCAGCCAAGAACTGACGGGGGGTAATCAGCCCCAGCATTTT.

This clonotype was counted ten times or more. The chain combines TRBV12-3 or TRBV12-4 with TRBJ2-7, with 7 bases identical to TRBD1. The CDR3 has 14 amino acids. J gave up 3 bases and V 1 base, and 3 bases lay outside the gene matches. For the CDR3, the DNA is TGTGCCAGCAGTTTAGGGGACAGCTTCTACGAGCAGTACTTC. Its translation: CASSLGDSFYEQYF.

Comments on this clonotype: This may stem from a read error, because a much larger clone lies one nucleotide away. The V call is TRBV2, the J call TRBJ2-3; unclear D gene. The CDR3 runs 13 residues. The germline CDR1 and CDR2 sequences are SNHLY and FYNNEI. The CDR3 nucleotides read TGTACCAGCATCCCCGCAGGCACAGATACGCAGTATTTT. It encodes CTSIPAGTDTQYF.

This clonotype was seen only a few times. The chain joins TRBV18 to TRBJ2-3; 15 bases fit TRBD2. The germline gives CDR1 KGHSH, CDR2 LQKENI. CDR3 length: 17 residues. Germline trimming cut 3 bases from V and 6 bases from J; bases unmatched to any gene: 7. The CDR3 DNA reads as TGTGCCAGCTCACCTTTCGGACTAGCGGGGGGGCCGGATACGCAGTATTTT. Encoded protein: CASSPFGLAGGPDTQYF.

This clonotype has ten or more counts. J is TRBJ2-5 and V is TRBV6-1; a possible D gene is TRBD2 (5 bases). Trimming removed 7 bases at V and 0 bases at J, with 9 bases between. CDR3 length: 13 residues. The V gene's germline CDR1 is MNHNS and CDR2 SASEGT. CDR3 in amino acids: CASIKADQETQYF. The CDR3 DNA is TGTGCCAGCATCAAAGCGGACCAAGAGACCCAGTACTTC.

This clonotype has ten or more counts. The rearrangement uses TRBV2 and TRBJ1-5, with a possible D match to TRBD1 (5 bases). The V end lost 7 bases, the J end lost 2 bases, and 12 bases lay between the germline ends. Germline values: CDR1 SNHLY, CDR2 FYNNEI. The CDR3 length is 14 residues. CDR3 coding DNA: TGTGCCAGCAAGGGACTTGGGGGCAATCAGCCCCAGCATTTT. Its translation is CASKGLGGNQPQHF.

This clonotype was observed at least ten times. This rearrangement joins TRBV7-3 to TRBJ2-3; D is ambiguous. The germline CDR1 and CDR2 sequences are SGHTA and FQGTGA. CDR3 length: 15 amino acids. V dropped 0 bases and J dropped 6 bases, with 13 bases sitting between them. The CDR3 protein is CASSLTGQARDTQYF. The CDR3 nucleotides are TGTGCCAGCAGCTTAACAGGTCAAGCCAGGGATACGCAGTATTTT. Supplemented by reference TRBV7-3 and TRBJ2-3, the full variable domain reads GAGVSQTPSNKVTEKGKYVELRCDPISGHTALYWYRQSLGQGPEFLIYFQGTGAADDSGLPNDRFFAVRPEGSVSTLKIQRTERGDSAVYLCASSLTGQARDTQYFGPGTRLTVL.

The V call is TRBV7-9, the J call TRBJ2-5, with D possibly being TRBD2 (5 bases). The V gene's germline CDR1 is SEHNR and CDR2 FQNEAQ (reference sequence). V was pared by 2 bases and J by 2 bases, with 9 bases between. This CDR3 region has 14 residues. The CDR3 DNA reads TGTGCCAGCAGCTTATCAACGGGACAAGAGACCCAGTACTTC. It encodes CASSLSTGQETQYF.

This rearrangement joins TRBV7-9 to TRBJ2-1; 9 nucleotides match TRBD1. CDR3 length: 18 residues. Germline V gene lookup returns CDR1 SEHNR and CDR2 FQNEAQ (reference sequence). The junction had 13 bases not matched to a gene; V was cut back by 3 bases and J by 4 bases. This chain's CDR3 is CASSLSAGQGIRYNEQFF. The CDR3 DNA reads TGTGCCAGCAGCTTGTCTGCGGGACAGGGCATTCGGTACAATGAGCAGTTCTTC.

The CDR3 is CTIRDRALFGYTF. The CDR3 nucleotides read TGTACCATCAGGGACAGGGCCCTCTTTGGCTACACCTTC. The chain links TRBV15 to TRBJ1-2; 9 bases match TRBD1. Germline V gives CDR1 LNHNV, CDR2 YYDKDF (reference sequence). This CDR3 spans 13 amino acids.

This clonotype was counted between two and nine times. A junction boundary mismatches the germline segment, possibly from a read error. The chain joins TRBV5-6 to TRBJ2-5; 16 bases are shared with TRBD2. The germline V gene encodes CDR1 SGHDT and CDR2 YYEEEE. This CDR3 has 18 residues. In nucleotides, the CDR3 is TGTGCCAGCAGCCTCGCCGGGACTAGCGGGGGGGCCCAAGAGGCCCAGTACTTC. Residues: CASSLAGTSGGAQEAQYF.

This clonotype appeared many times. V and J are TRBV28 and TRBJ1-2; possibly TRBD1 for D (5 bases). V was clipped by 4 bases and J by 7 bases, with 7 bases between them. The CDR3 sequence is 11 residues long. The germline V gene has CDR1 MDHEN and CDR2 SYDVKM. The CDR3 nucleotides are TGTGCCAGCAGTTCAGGGTTTGGCTACACCTTC. Translating it yields CASSSGFGYTF.

This clonotype was counted only a few times. The chain links TRBV29-1 to TRBJ1-1; D not certain. Per germline, CDR1 SQVTM and CDR2 ANQGSEA. The CDR3 has 12 residues. V lost 3 bases and J lost 8, with 13 bases in between. Here the CDR3 reads CSVEPSTVEAFF. The CDR3 bases are TGCAGCGTTGAGCCGTCGACGGTAGAAGCTTTCTTT. Full variable domain (rest looked up from reference TRBV29-1 and TRBJ1-1): SAVISQKPSRDICQRGTSLTIQCQVDSQVTMMFWYRQQPGQSLTLIATANQGSEATYESGFVIDKFPISRPNLTFSTLTVSNMSPEDSSIYLCSVEPSTVEAFFGQGTRLTVV.

This chain connects TRBV9 to TRBJ1-5, with TRBD1 matching 8 bases. The J segment lost 10 bases and the V segment lost 0 bases, leaving 6 bases of the junction unmatched. There are 14 residues in the CDR3. Germline CDR1 and CDR2: SGDLS and YYNGEE. CDR3 in amino acids: CASSVEPGGFPQHF. In DNA, the CDR3 is TGTGCCAGCAGCGTAGAGCCAGGGGGCTTTCCCCAGCATTTT.

This clonotype was detected ten times or more. The V and J genes are TRBV20-1 and TRBJ2-1; D uncertain. The V end lost 5 bases, the J end lost 6 bases, and 8 bases lay between the germline ends. From germline, CDR1 is DFQATT and CDR2 SNEGSKA (reference sequence). This CDR3 comprises 11 residues. Written as DNA, the CDR3 is TGCAGTGCTCCGAGTATCAATGAGCAGTTCTTC. Residues: CSAPSINEQFF.

This clonotype has at least ten counts. This chain uses TRBV3-1 with TRBJ1-4, with D uncertain. The CDR3 is 12 residues long. Trimming stripped 0 bases from V and 8 bases from J, with 4 bases between. The germline CDR1 and CDR2 sequences are LGHDT and YNNKEL (reference sequence). This CDR3 is CASSQEGEKLFF. In DNA form, the CDR3 reads TGTGCCAGCAGCCAAGAGGGGGAAAAACTGTTTTTT.

V and J are TRBV7-9 and TRBJ1-3; 7 bases fit TRBD1. Trimming cost V 1 base and J 8 bases; bases outside gene matches: 5. CDR1 is SEHNR, CDR2 FQNEAQ, per germline (reference sequence). CDR3 length: 14 amino acids. The CDR3, as DNA: TGTGCCAGCAGCTTAGAGGAGCAGGGGGACACCATATATTTT. It encodes CASSLEEQGDTIYF.

This clonotype came up many times. This sequence joins TRBV12-3 or TRBV12-4 and TRBJ1-1, with TRBD1 as a possible D gene (5 bases). CDR3 size: 14 residues. Deletions cut 3 bases from V and 1 base from J, with 9 bases between. The CDR3 DNA sequence: TGTGCCAGCAGTTTGGGGCGGGAGAACACTGAAGCTTTCTTT. Translating gives CASSLGRENTEAFF.

This clonotype was observed at least ten times. This sequence joins TRBV12-3 or TRBV12-4 and TRBJ1-2, with 9 bases matching TRBD1. The CDR3 loop spans 14 amino acids. As DNA, the CDR3 is TGTGCGACAAGCGCGGACAGGGGAAAACGGGGCTACACCTTC. Protein sequence: CATSADRGKRGYTF.

This clonotype showed up just a few times. J is TRBJ1-6 and V is TRBV6-5; TRBD1 agrees at 7 bases. The CDR3 has 15 residues. The V and J ends lost 2 bases and 7 bases, in that order; junction bases with no gene match: 5. Germline CDR1 and CDR2: MNHEY and SVGAGI. In DNA, the CDR3 is TGTGCCAGCAGTTACGCGGACAGGCCAAATTCACCCCTCCACTTT. As protein: CASSYADRPNSPLHF.